The 17 T cell receptor beta chains in this list originate from one sample, sequenced in a study of blood T cell repertoires in COVID-19 (TCRdb year 2020). Library preparation was by the immunoSEQ multiplex PCR assay. What TCRdb holds here is the immuneACCESS table cut down to in-frame rearrangements. Part of the clones is not present; checked against another copy, under half of the missing clones reflect an unresolved V gene, and the others are unexplained. The sample table holds roughly 160,000 clones, of which roughly 87% were seen once. The ten largest account for about 3.9% of the sample. The sample was peripheral blood. These receptors originate from an older woman who had recovered from COVID-19.

The CDR3 bases are TGCGCCAGCAGCCGGAGCTCTGGGGCCAACGTCCTGACTTTC. It yields the protein CASSRSSGANVLTF. The chain is built from TRBV5-1 and TRBJ2-6; no reliable D call. The V end lost 4 bases, the J end lost 0 bases, and 5 bases lay between the germline ends. The CDR3 runs 14 residues. Germline CDR1 reads SGHRS; CDR2 reads YFSETQ.

The gene calls are TRBV19 and TRBJ1-6; no firm D call. The CDR3 covers 16 residues. CDR1 LNHDA and CDR2 SQIVND come from the germline V gene (reference sequence). V lost 3 bases and J lost 0, with 9 bases in between. The DNA for the CDR3 is TGTGCCAGTAGTATCCGAGGGCTCTCCTATAATTCACCCCTCCACTTT. Translated: CASSIRGLSYNSPLHF. The entire variable domain, with the rest obtained from reference TRBV19 and TRBJ1-6, is as follows: DGGITQSPKYLFRKEGQNVTLSCEQNLNHDAMYWYRQDPGQGLRLIYYSQIVNDFQKGDIAEGYSVSREKKESFPLTVTSAQKNPTAFYLCASSIRGLSYNSPLHFGNGTRLTVT.

This chain uses TRBV7-2 with TRBJ2-1; 11 bases match TRBD1. The CDR3 is 14 amino acids. Germline assignment: CDR1 SGHTA and CDR2 FQGNSA. J gave up 7 bases and V 5 bases, and 4 bases lay outside the gene matches. The CDR3 DNA sequence: TGTGCCAGCAGCGGACAGGGGGCGTTGAATGAGCAGTTCTTC. Amino acid sequence: CASSGQGALNEQFF. Based on the CDR3 plus reference TRBV7-2 and TRBJ2-1, the full variable domain is GAGVSQSPSNKVTEKGKDVELRCDPISGHTALYWYRQSLGQGLEFLIYFQGNSAPDKSGLPSDRFSAERTGGSVSTLTIQRTQQEDSAVYLCASSGQGALNEQFFGPGTRLTVL.

The V and J genes are TRBV6-5 and TRBJ1-2; 9 bases align to TRBD1. The V gene's germline CDR1 is MNHEY and CDR2 SVGAGI. CDR3 length: 13 amino acids. V was clipped by 7 bases and J by 3 bases; unmatched bases: 3. CDR3 sequence reads: CASKRDRDYGYTF. In nucleotides, the CDR3 is TGTGCCAGCAAACGGGACAGGGACTATGGCTACACCTTC.

V and J are TRBV5-1 and TRBJ2-3; TRBD2 agrees at 9 bases. CDR3 length equals 16 residues. From germline, CDR1 is SGHRS and CDR2 YFSETQ. V trimming: 0 bases; J trimming: 7 bases; junction bases outside the gene matches: 9. CDR3 amino acids: CASSLAYLAGRNTQYF. The CDR3 DNA is TGCGCCAGCAGCTTGGCTTACCTAGCGGGGAGAAATACGCAGTATTTT.

The gene calls are TRBV7-2 and TRBJ2-1; 7 bases agree with TRBD1. The germline gives CDR1 SGHTA, CDR2 FQGNSA. CDR3 length: 16 residues. With V trimmed by 4 bases and J by 4 bases, 10 bases remained unmatched. This CDR3 is CASSSQPGQLYNEQFF. The CDR3 nucleotides read TGTGCCAGCAGCTCCCAGCCGGGACAGCTGTACAATGAGCAGTTCTTC.

This chain links TRBV25-1 with TRBJ1-1; 9 bases are shared with TRBD1. The length of the CDR3 is 15 residues. V trimming: 1 base; J trimming: 4 bases; junction bases outside the gene matches: 4. From germline, CDR1 is MGHDK and CDR2 SYGVNS. Here the CDR3 DNA reads TGTGCCAGCAGTGAATCGGGGACAGGGACCACTGAAGCTTTCTTT. Amino acid sequence: CASSESGTGTTEAFF.

The chain combines TRBV28 with TRBJ2-1; D not certain. CDR1 is MDHEN and CDR2 is SYDVKM in the germline V gene. The CDR3 covers 17 residues. Trimming pared 6 bases from V and 6 bases from J, leaving 24 bases between. The CDR3 coding sequence is TGTGCCAGCAGCCCTACTACCCCGCTCGTTCTCGGCAATGAGCAGTTCTTC. This sequence encodes CASSPTTPLVLGNEQFF.

CDR3 region: CASSSGQGGGNTIYF. As DNA, the CDR3 is TGCGCCAGCAGCTCCGGACAGGGAGGTGGAAACACCATATATTTT. V gene TRBV5-1 combines with J gene TRBJ1-3; 8 bases are shared with TRBD1. Trimming removed 3 bases from V and 3 bases from J; junction bases left unmatched: 5. CDR1 is SGHRS, CDR2 YFSETQ, per germline. This CDR3 contains 15 residues.

The chain has TRBV14 and TRBJ2-1; D call uncertain. The germline CDR1 and CDR2 sequences are SGHDN and FVKESK. With 2 bases removed from V and 9 bases from J, the gap between germline ends came to 8 bases. CDR3 size: 12 residues. The CDR3 nucleotides read TGTGCCAGCAGCCAACTCTTCCCTGAGCAGTTCTTC. This gives the protein CASSQLFPEQFF.

This chain joins TRBV2 and TRBJ2-7; tentative D call: TRBD1 (6 bases). Germline values: CDR1 SNHLY, CDR2 FYNNEI. The V and J ends lost 6 bases and 3 bases respectively, with 15 bases between them. This CDR3 has 14 residues. The CDR3: CASRGQPAGYEQYF. CDR3 nucleotides: TGTGCCAGCAGAGGACAGCCCGCGGGCTACGAGCAGTACTTC.

In this sample, this clone turned up a few times. The gene calls are TRBV5-1 and TRBJ2-3; 7 bases match TRBD1. Germline CDR1 and CDR2: SGHRS and YFSETQ. J was trimmed by 4 bases and V by 2 bases; bases with no gene match: 4. The length of the CDR3 is 14 residues. CDR3 protein: CASSFRQGSDTQYF. In nucleotides, the CDR3 is TGCGCCAGCAGCTTTAGACAGGGATCAGATACGCAGTATTTT.

This chain links TRBV5-4 with TRBJ1-2; possible D gene TRBD1, 5 bases. CDR3 length: 17 residues. The V gene's germline CDR1 is SGHNT and CDR2 YYREEE (reference sequence). Trimming shortened V by 0 bases and J by 2 bases, and 17 bases separated the two germline ends. The DNA for the CDR3 is TGTGCCAGCAGCTTGGTCCAGGGTAGGCGAAAAAACTATGGCTACACCTTC. It specifies CASSLVQGRRKNYGYTF. The variable domain in full, completed from reference TRBV5-4 and TRBJ1-2, reads ETGVTQSPTHLIKTRGQQVTLRCSSQSGHNTVSWYQQALGQGPQFIFQYYREEENGRGNFPPRFSGLQFPNYSSELNVNALELDDSALYLCASSLVQGRRKNYGYTFGSGTRLTVV.

The chain uses TRBV3-1 (or the pseudogene TRBV3-2) and TRBJ2-7; 11 bases match TRBD2. The CDR3 length is 14 residues. Germline loops: CDR1 LGHDT, CDR2 YNNKEL (reference sequence). The trim removed 5 bases at V and 3 bases at J, leaving 3 bases unmatched. The CDR3: CASSSTSGDYEQYF. The CDR3 nucleotides are TGTGCCAGCAGCTCGACTAGCGGGGACTACGAGCAGTACTTC.

The chain uses TRBV30 and TRBJ1-2; possibly TRBD1 for D (5 bases). The CDR3 length is 14 residues. Germline V gene data show CDR1 as GTSNPN and CDR2 as SVGIG (reference sequence). V gave up 3 bases and J gave up 3 bases, with 14 bases separating them. The CDR3 region is CAWSYQTDYYGYTF. The CDR3 DNA reads as TGTGCCTGGAGCTATCAGACAGATTACTATGGCTACACCTTC.

V and J are TRBV28 and TRBJ1-2, with 10 bases identical to TRBD1. J lost 5 bases, V lost 2 bases, and 5 bases had no gene match. The CDR3 sequence is 15 residues long. CDR1 is MDHEN, CDR2 SYDVKM, per germline. Written as DNA, the CDR3 is TGTGCCAGCAGTTTACCGAGGACAGGGGGATATGGCTACACCTTC. Translating gives CASSLPRTGGYGYTF.

The chain combines TRBV9 with TRBJ1-4; 10 bases fit TRBD1. Looked up from germline, CDR1 is SGDLS and CDR2 is YYNGEE. The CDR3 spans 15 residues. The V and J ends lost 4 bases and 8 bases, in that order; junction bases with no gene match: 8. The CDR3 region is CASSPRTGGEEKLFF. Written as DNA, the CDR3 is TGTGCCAGCAGCCCCCGGACAGGGGGAGAGGAAAAACTGTTTTTT.